This T cell receptor (beta chain) was found in a study of T-cell reconstitution after alpha-beta-depleted transplantation in children. Using unique molecular identifiers, the investigators prepared the TCRbeta library. TCRdb processed the PCR reads anew with MiXCR; each CDR3 protein has one entry. The sample yields about 400,000 distinct CDR3 sequences, roughly 21% seen once. V shed 0 bases and J shed 6 bases, with 11 bases lying between them. There are 14 residues in the CDR3. The germline V gene has CDR1 MNHNS and CDR2 SASEGT. This chain links TRBV6-1 with TRBJ1-1; the D gene is possibly TRBD1 (5 bases). This TCR came from a human donor who donated a stem cell graft to a child with acute myeloid leukemia. The material sequenced was PBMCs from the stem cell graft donor, taken from the stem cell graft. Here the CDR3 DNA reads TGTGCCAGCAGTGAAGCCGGGACCCGGGCTGAAGCTTTCTTT. Its translation: CASSEAGTRAEAFF.